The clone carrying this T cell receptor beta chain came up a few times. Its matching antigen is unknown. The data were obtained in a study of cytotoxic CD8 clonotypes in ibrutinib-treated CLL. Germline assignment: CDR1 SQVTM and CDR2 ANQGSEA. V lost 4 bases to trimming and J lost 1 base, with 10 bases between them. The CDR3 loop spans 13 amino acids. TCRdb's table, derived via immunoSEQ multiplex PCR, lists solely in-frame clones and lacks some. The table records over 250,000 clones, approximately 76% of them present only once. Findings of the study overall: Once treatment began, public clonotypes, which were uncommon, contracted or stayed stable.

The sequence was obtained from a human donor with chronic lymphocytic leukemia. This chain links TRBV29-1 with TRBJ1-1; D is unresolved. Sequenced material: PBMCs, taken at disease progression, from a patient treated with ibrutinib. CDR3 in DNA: TGCAGCGTTGCGTCAGTCGAGAACACTGAAGCTTTCTTT. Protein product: CSVASVENTEAFF.